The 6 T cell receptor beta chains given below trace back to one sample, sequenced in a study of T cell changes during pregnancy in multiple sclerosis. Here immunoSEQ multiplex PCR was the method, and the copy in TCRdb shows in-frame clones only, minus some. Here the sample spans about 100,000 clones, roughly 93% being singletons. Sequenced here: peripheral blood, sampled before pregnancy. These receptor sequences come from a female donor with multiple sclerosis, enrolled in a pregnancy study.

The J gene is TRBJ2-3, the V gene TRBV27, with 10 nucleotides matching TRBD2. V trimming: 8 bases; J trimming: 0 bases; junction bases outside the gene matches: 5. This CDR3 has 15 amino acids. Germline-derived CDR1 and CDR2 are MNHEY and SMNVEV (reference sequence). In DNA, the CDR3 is TGTGCCAGCGGAGGACTAGCGGTTAGCACAGATACGCAGTATTTT. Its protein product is CASGGLAVSTDTQYF.

CDR3 coding DNA: TGTGCCAGTAGTAATTATATCAGGGCCGGGGAGCTGTTTTTT. Encoded protein: CASSNYIRAGELFF. This chain uses TRBV19 with TRBJ2-2; TRBD1 is a possible D gene (5 bases). Germline V gene lookup returns CDR1 LNHDA and CDR2 SQIVND (reference sequence). This CDR3 has 14 amino acids. V lost 4 bases and J 6 bases, leaving 12 bases between the germline ends.

The CDR3 nucleotides read TGCGCCAGCAGCCACAGTCCTGATCAGGGAGGAGGCTCCTACGAGCAGTACTTC. This encodes CASSHSPDQGGGSYEQYF. The chain carries TRBV4-1 and TRBJ2-7, with TRBD2 as a possible D gene (6 bases). This CDR3 contains 18 residues. Germline CDR1 reads MGHRA; CDR2 reads YSYEKL. The V end was cut by 3 bases, the J end by 0 bases, with 21 bases between.

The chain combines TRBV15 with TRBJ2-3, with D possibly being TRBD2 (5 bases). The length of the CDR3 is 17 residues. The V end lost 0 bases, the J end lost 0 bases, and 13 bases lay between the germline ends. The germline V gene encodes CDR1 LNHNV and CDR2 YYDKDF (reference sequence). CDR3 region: CATSRDHLGGSTDTQYF. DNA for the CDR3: TGTGCCACCAGCAGAGATCATTTGGGCGGGAGCACAGATACGCAGTATTTT.

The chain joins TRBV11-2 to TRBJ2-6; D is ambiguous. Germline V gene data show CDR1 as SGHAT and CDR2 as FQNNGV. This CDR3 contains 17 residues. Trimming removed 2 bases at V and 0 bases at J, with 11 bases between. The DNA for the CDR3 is TGTGCCAGCAGCTTAAACCACGGGTACTCTGGGGCCAACGTCCTGACTTTC. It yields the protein CASSLNHGYSGANVLTF. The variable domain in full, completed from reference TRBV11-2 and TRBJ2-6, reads EAGVAQSPRYKIIEKRQSVAFWCNPISGHATLYWYQQILGQGPKLLIQFQNNGVVDDSQLPKDRFSAERLKGVDSTLKIQPAKLEDSAVYLCASSLNHGYSGANVLTFGAGSRLTVL.

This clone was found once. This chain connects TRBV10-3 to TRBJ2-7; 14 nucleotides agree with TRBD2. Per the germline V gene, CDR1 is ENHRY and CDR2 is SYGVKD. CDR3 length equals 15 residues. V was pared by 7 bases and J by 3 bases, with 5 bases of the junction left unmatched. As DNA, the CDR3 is TGTGCCATCAAGGGGGGACTAGCGGGAGTCTACGAGCAGTACTTC. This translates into CAIKGGLAGVYEQYF.